These 8 T cell receptor beta chains share one sample of origin, sequenced in a study of cytomegalovirus exposure and HLA in healthy donors. The PCR had 60 Vbeta and 13 Jbeta primers. Libraries were prepared by immunoSEQ multiplex PCR; TCRdb keeps only in-frame clonotypes and omits some of them. This table holds about 150,000 clones, approximately 80% found once. Sequenced input: PBMCs. The source of these receptors is a boy between 2 and 10 years old in good health and CMV-seronegative.

V usage is TRBV6-4 and J usage is TRBJ1-1, with a weak D call TRBD1 (6 bases). V was cut by 5 bases and J by 4 bases, with 17 bases left in between. The CDR3 length is 15 residues. Germline V gene lookup returns CDR1 MRHNA and CDR2 SNTAGT. The CDR3 DNA reads TGTGCCAGCAGTTACATTCGGGTAGGGGGCACTGAAGCTTTCTTT. It yields the protein CASSYIRVGGTEAFF.

V is TRBV9 and J is TRBJ2-7; a possible D gene is TRBD2 (6 bases). Per germline, CDR1 SGDLS and CDR2 YYNGEE. V was shortened by 2 bases and J by 4 bases, with 10 bases between the two germline ends. The CDR3 is 13 residues long. CDR3 bases: TGTGCCAGCAGCGTCGCGGAGGGGTACGAGCAGTACTTC. It yields the protein CASSVAEGYEQYF.

The CDR3, as DNA: TGTGCCAGCAGTGTATTGACTAGCGGGGACAAAGAGACCCAGTACTTC. This codes for CASSVLTSGDKETQYF. The chain is built from TRBV6-1 and TRBJ2-5; TRBD2 aligns across 11 bases. J lost 3 bases, V lost 4 bases, and 7 bases had no gene match. Germline values: CDR1 MNHNS, CDR2 SASEGT. The CDR3 extends over 16 amino acids.

The chain has TRBV28 and TRBJ2-2; 8 positions agree with TRBD1. The CDR3 has 18 residues. The germline V gene encodes CDR1 MDHEN and CDR2 SYDVKM. V shed 3 bases and J 1 base; nucleotides not matched to a gene: 10. In nucleotides, the CDR3 is TGTGCCAGCAGTTTCCAGGGGGCCTATCAAAGGAACACCGGGGAGCTGTTTTTT. This sequence encodes CASSFQGAYQRNTGELFF.

The chain joins TRBV19 to TRBJ2-5; 8 nucleotides match TRBD2. Germline V gene data show CDR1 as LNHDA and CDR2 as SQIVND (reference sequence). The V segment lost 3 bases and the J segment 2 bases; nucleotides outside the gene matches: 23. The CDR3 has 21 amino acids. CDR3 nucleotide sequence: TGTGCCAGTAGTATTCTTCCCCCGGGCGCGGGGGGCTCCCCGGGTCAAGAGACCCAGTACTTC. Its translation: CASSILPPGAGGSPGQETQYF.

This clone has just one count. The chain combines TRBV9 with TRBJ2-3; unclear D gene. Germline V CDR1 and CDR2: SGDLS, YYNGEE. The CDR3 length is 14 residues. V dropped 0 bases and J dropped 8 bases, with 13 bases sitting between them. The DNA for the CDR3 is TGTGCCAGCAGCGTAGCCTCCACCTCGGGTACGCAGTATTTT. Its protein is CASSVASTSGTQYF.

Written as DNA, the CDR3 is TGTGCCAGCAGCTTATGGGGGGACCGCACAGATACGCAGTATTTT. The encoded protein is CASSLWGDRTDTQYF. J is TRBJ2-3 and V is TRBV7-9; D is perhaps TRBD2 (6 bases). The V and J ends lost 2 bases and 1 base respectively, with 10 bases between them. CDR3 length: 15 residues. CDR1 SEHNR and CDR2 FQNEAQ come from the germline V gene (reference sequence).

V and J are TRBV5-4 and TRBJ2-5; perhaps TRBD1 as D (5 bases). V was clipped by 2 bases and J by 5 bases, with 10 bases between them. Germline V gene data show CDR1 as SGHNT and CDR2 as YYREEE (reference sequence). This CDR3 is 13 amino acids long. CDR3 in amino acids: CASSFWGRETQYF. CDR3 in DNA: TGTGCCAGCAGCTTTTGGGGCCGGGAGACCCAGTACTTC.